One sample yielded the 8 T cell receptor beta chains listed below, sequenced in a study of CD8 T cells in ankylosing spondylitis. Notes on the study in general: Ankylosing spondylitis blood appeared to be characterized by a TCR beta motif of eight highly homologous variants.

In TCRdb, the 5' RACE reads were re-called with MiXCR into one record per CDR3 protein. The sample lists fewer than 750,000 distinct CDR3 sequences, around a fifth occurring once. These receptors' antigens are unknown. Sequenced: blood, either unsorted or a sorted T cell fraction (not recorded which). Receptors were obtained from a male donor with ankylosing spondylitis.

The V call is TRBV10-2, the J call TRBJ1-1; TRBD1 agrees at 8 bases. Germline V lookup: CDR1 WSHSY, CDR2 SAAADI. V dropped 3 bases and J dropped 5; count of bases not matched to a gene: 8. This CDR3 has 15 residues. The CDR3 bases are TGCGCCAGCAGTGACATCCAGGGGGCCGAGACTGAAGCTTTCTTT. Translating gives CASSDIQGAETEAFF.

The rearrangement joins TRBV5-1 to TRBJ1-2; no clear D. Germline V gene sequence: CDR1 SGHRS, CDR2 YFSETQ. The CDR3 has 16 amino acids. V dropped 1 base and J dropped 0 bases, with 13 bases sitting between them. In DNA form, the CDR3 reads TGCGCCAGCAGCTTGACCGCAGGATCCTCTAACTATGGCTACACCTTC. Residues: CASSLTAGSSNYGYTF.

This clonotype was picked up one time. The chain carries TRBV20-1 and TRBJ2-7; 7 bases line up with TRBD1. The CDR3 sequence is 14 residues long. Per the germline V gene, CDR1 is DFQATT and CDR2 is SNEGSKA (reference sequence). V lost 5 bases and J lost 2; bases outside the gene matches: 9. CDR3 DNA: TGCAGTGCTGGAGGTGGACAGGAACCCTACGAGCAGTACTTC. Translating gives CSAGGGQEPYEQYF.

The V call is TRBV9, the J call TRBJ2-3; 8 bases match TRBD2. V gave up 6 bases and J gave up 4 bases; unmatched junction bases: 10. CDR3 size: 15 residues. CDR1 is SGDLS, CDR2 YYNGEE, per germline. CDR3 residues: CASTPSGGGPDTQYF. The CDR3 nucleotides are TGTGCCAGCACCCCTAGTGGCGGGGGGCCAGATACGCAGTATTTT.

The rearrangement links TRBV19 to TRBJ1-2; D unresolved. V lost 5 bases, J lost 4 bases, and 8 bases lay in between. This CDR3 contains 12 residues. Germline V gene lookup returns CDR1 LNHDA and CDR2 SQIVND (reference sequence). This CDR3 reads CASSALRYGYTF. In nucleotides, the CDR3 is TGTGCCAGTAGTGCTCTACGCTATGGCTACACCTTC. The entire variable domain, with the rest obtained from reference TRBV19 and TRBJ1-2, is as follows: DGGITQSPKYLFRKEGQNVTLSCEQNLNHDAMYWYRQDPGQGLRLIYYSQIVNDFQKGDIAEGYSVSREKKESFPLTVTSAQKNPTAFYLCASSALRYGYTFGSGTRLTVV.

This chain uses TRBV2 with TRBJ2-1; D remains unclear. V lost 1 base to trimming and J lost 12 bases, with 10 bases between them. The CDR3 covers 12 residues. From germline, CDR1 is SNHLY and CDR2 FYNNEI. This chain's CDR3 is CASSEGPPGQFF. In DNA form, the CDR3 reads TGTGCCAGCAGTGAAGGCCCCCCAGGGCAGTTCTTC.

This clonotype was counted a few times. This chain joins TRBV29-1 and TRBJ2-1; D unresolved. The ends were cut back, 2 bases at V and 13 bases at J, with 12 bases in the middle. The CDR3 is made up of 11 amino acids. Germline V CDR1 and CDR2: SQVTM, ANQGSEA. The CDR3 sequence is CSVEPPEAQFF. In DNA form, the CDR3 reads TGCAGCGTTGAACCTCCGGAAGCCCAGTTCTTC.

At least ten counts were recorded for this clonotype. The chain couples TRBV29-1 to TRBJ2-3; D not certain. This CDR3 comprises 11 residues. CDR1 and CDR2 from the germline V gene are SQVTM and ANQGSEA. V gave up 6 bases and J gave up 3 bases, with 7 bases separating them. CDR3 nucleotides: TGCAGCGTCCGAAAGACAGATACGCAGTATTTT. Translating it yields CSVRKTDTQYF.